This T cell receptor beta chain came from a study of beta chain features in type 1 diabetes (dated by TCRdb to the late 2010s). About the full investigation: Mean age, gender distribution, total cell number and subset yield did not differ between patients and healthy donors. Whereas all 30 or so donors provided naive and central memory subsets, regulatory and stem cell-like memory subsets were isolated from just 8 patients and about 8 healthy donors. A total of 90 million to 130 million sorted cells were examined across all samples, and a strong correlation was observed between cell number per subset and RNA yield. The study compared the TCRB repertoires of sorted circulating CD4+ T cell subsets in recently diagnosed type 1 diabetes patients with those in matched healthy donors.

From each donor, a single peripheral blood sample of about 100 mL on average was drawn into heparinised tubes. A BD FACSAria II was used to sort naive, central memory, regulatory and stem cell-like memory CD4+ T cells with a panel that included CD45RO, CCR7, CD25, CD127, CD95 and CD27. All sorted populations exceeded 95% purity. PBMCs were isolated immediately by Lymphoprep density gradient centrifugation and stained directly without culture. Samples were stained and sorted in pairs, with one healthy donor and one patient per experiment, so that batch effects were minimized. The entire isolated RNA was reverse transcribed using the High Capacity cDNA Reverse Transcription Kit, and thus expressed TCRB transcripts were sequenced. Naive, central memory and regulatory T cell samples underwent deep immunoSEQ sequencing, averaging about 3.57 million total reads per sample. Sorted cells were lysed in RLT buffer and RNA was extracted with DNase-treated RNeasy Micro or Mini kits, depending on cell number. Each cell subset was processed on its own to prevent cross-contamination, while patient and healthy donor samples were processed together. The immunoSEQ multiplex PCR was used to amplify TCRB sequences from cDNA, yielding 87-bp fragments that span the CDR3 region. The amplicons were sequenced using the Illumina HiSeq platform. Per the original workflow: Synthetic template baselines were used to correct PCR bias computationally, reads within Hamming distance 2 were collapsed, and singletons that could not be merged were discarded. Reads were aligned against IMGT so that V, D and J genes, CDR3 length and insertions or deletions at six rearrangement sites could be assigned. Clonotype counts were normalized to sorted cell number within each subset before computing true diversity and Gini coefficients with the tcR R package. The overlap coefficient, calculated on TCRB nucleotide sequences, was used to measure repertoire sharing. TCRdb stores this immuneACCESS table with in-frame sequences only. Part of the clones is absent; in the studies checked, under half of the shortfall reflects unresolved V genes, and no reason is known for the rest. V and J calls and clone size are given by that table; D and trimming were obtained from the DNA. The sample profile shows 95,000 to 150,000 clones; about 17% of them were found once. Jointly, the top ten make up less than 3% of the sample.

Results and caveats for the whole study, not just this receptor: At VDJ recombination sites, patients with type 1 diabetes made fewer insertions and deleted more nucleotides, a pattern implying thymic rearrangement abnormalities. Because small numbers of individuals were included in the HLA sub-analyses, any influence of HLA type on TCRB rearrangement was left unresolved. The naive, central memory and regulatory TCRB repertoires appeared to resemble one another more closely among patients than among healthy donors. In all four CD4+ subsets, TCRB CDR3 length was moderately but significantly shorter in type 1 diabetes patients. PCR might favor shorter templates, but patient and control samples were amplified and corrected together, so any skew would affect both groups equally. Sequencing cDNA rather than genomic DNA could over-represent highly expressing activated cells, although activation and CD3 levels did not differ between groups.

Reading from cysteine to phenylalanine, the CDR3 counts 17 amino acids. CDR3 DNA is the only sequence kept; it has 51 bases, read in frame from the first base. V trim: 3 bases; J trim: 4 bases; unmatched bases: 11. CDR1 and CDR2 (SGDLS, YYNGEE) derive from the germline V gene. A note on this clone: Its antigen specificity is not known. There are no base qualities to consult, and no much larger clone falls within one base.

Sequenced: central memory CD4+ T cells from blood. The source is a man aged 25-45 years with type 1 diabetes. The rearrangement combines TRBV9 with TRBJ2-1; TRBD2 lines up with 9 middle nucleotides. The CDR3 has the sequence CASSANLGGGVYNEQFF. The sequenced DNA: TGTGCCAGCAGCGCCAACCTTGGCGGGGGGGTGTACAATGAGCAGTTCTTC.